The 12 T cell receptor beta chains reported below all come from one sample, sequenced in a study of blood T cell repertoires in COVID-19. Profiling relied on immunoSEQ multiplex PCR, and the TCRdb table lists in-frame clones only, not all of them. The table has some 170,000 clones, approximately 85% seen once; the top ten hold 6% to 6.5%. The sequenced sample consisted of PBMCs or T cells enriched from blood (not recorded which). These receptors came from a man in his forties who had recovered from COVID-19.

The V gene is TRBV27, the J gene TRBJ1-2; possibly TRBD1 for D (5 bases). The V end lost 6 bases, the J end lost 8 bases, and 19 bases lay between the germline ends. The CDR3 covers 14 residues. In germline, CDR1 is MNHEY, CDR2 SMNVEV (reference sequence). Written as DNA, the CDR3 is TGTGCCAGCAGCCCCAGTGCAGGGTTAGGGGGCTACACCTTC. Encoded protein: CASSPSAGLGGYTF.

V usage is TRBV27 and J usage is TRBJ2-3, with a tentative D call TRBD1 (5 bases). The CDR3 runs to 13 residues. V was shortened by 8 bases and J by 4 bases, with 13 bases between the two germline ends. CDR1 and CDR2 from the germline V gene are MNHEY and SMNVEV (reference sequence). The CDR3 DNA reads TGTGCCAGCTGGGCAGGGTTGGCAGATACGCAGTATTTT. Residues: CASWAGLADTQYF.

This clone was seen just once. This chain links TRBV19 with TRBJ1-5, with 7 bases fitting TRBD1. Germline V gene lookup returns CDR1 LNHDA and CDR2 SQIVND (reference sequence). With V trimmed by 1 base and J by 5 bases, 2 bases remained unmatched. This CDR3 is built from 14 residues. The CDR3 nucleotides are TGTGCCAGTAGTATAGGGGACAGTTATCAGCCCCAGCATTTT. Its translation: CASSIGDSYQPQHF. The full variable domain, with the rest looked up from reference TRBV19 and TRBJ1-5, is DGGITQSPKYLFRKEGQNVTLSCEQNLNHDAMYWYRQDPGQGLRLIYYSQIVNDFQKGDIAEGYSVSREKKESFPLTVTSAQKNPTAFYLCASSIGDSYQPQHFGDGTRLSIL.

The chain joins TRBV19 to TRBJ1-1; tentatively, D is TRBD1 (6 bases). Germline values: CDR1 LNHDA, CDR2 SQIVND (reference sequence). The ends were cut back, 8 bases at V and 4 bases at J, with 14 bases in the middle. The CDR3 is made up of 13 amino acids. As DNA, the CDR3 is TGTGCCAGTGGAATAAAACAGGGCACTGAAGCTTTCTTT. Protein: CASGIKQGTEAFF.

The chain carries TRBV19 and TRBJ2-1; a weak D match, TRBD1 (6 bases). The CDR3 consists of 17 residues. Germline V CDR1 and CDR2: LNHDA, SQIVND (reference sequence). V was pared by 4 bases and J by 9 bases, with 25 bases between. CDR3 sequence: CASSKISGIRDIGEQFF. CDR3 nucleotide sequence: TGTGCCAGTAGTAAGATCTCCGGGATTAGGGACATCGGTGAGCAGTTCTTC.

This clone was counted a single time. The J gene is TRBJ1-3, the V gene TRBV10-3; D unresolved. The germline V gene has CDR1 ENHRY and CDR2 SYGVKD. The CDR3 loop spans 13 amino acids. V was shortened by 10 bases and J by 0 bases, with 10 bases between the two germline ends. The DNA of the CDR3 is TGTGCCACTAAACTGAGCTCTGGAAACACCATATATTTT. Amino acid sequence: CATKLSSGNTIYF.

This chain joins TRBV6-5 and TRBJ1-5, with no clear D. Germline V gene data show CDR1 as MNHEY and CDR2 as SVGAGI. The CDR3 is made up of 13 amino acids. The V gene lost 6 bases and the J gene lost 1 base, with 7 bases spanning the gap. In DNA, the CDR3 is TGTGCCAGCAGGCTAGGCAGCAATCAGCCCCAGCATTTT. This sequence encodes CASRLGSNQPQHF.

The chain recombines TRBV5-1 with TRBJ1-2; 9 bases match TRBD1. Trimming at V came to 4 bases and at J to 8 bases, leaving 15 bases not matched to a gene. The CDR3 contains 16 residues. Germline CDR1 SGHRS, CDR2 YFSETQ. CDR3 sequence reads: CASSPQTGQGAGGYTF. CDR3 DNA sequence: TGCGCCAGCAGCCCTCAGACGGGACAGGGTGCCGGCGGCTACACCTTC.

A single count supports this clone. This chain links TRBV18 with TRBJ1-1, with D tentatively TRBD1 (6 bases). Trimming stripped 6 bases from V and 7 bases from J, with 12 bases between. The CDR3 extends over 12 amino acids. Germline loops: CDR1 KGHSH, CDR2 LQKENI. Here the CDR3 reads CASSLRTDEAFF. The DNA for the CDR3 is TGTGCCAGCTCCCTACGGACAGATGAAGCTTTCTTT.

The chain combines TRBV14 with TRBJ1-2, with 7 bases that match TRBD1. CDR1 SGHDN and CDR2 FVKESK come from the germline V gene. The CDR3 length is 13 residues. V lost 4 bases, J lost 2 bases, and 1 base stayed unmatched. The chain's CDR3 is CASSRDRNYGYTF. Written as DNA, the CDR3 is TGTGCCAGCAGCCGGGACAGAAACTATGGCTACACCTTC. Complete variable domain (other parts from reference TRBV14 and TRBJ1-2): EAGVTQFPSHSVIEKGQTVTLRCDPISGHDNLYWYRRVMGKEIKFLLHFVKESKQDESGMPNNRFLAERTGGTYSTLKVQPAELEDSGVYFCASSRDRNYGYTFGSGTRLTVV.

Here the CDR3 DNA reads TGTGCCAGCAGAATAGGACATGCCTATGGCTACACCTTC. This encodes CASRIGHAYGYTF. The chain recombines TRBV3-1 (or the pseudogene TRBV3-2) with TRBJ1-2, with D possibly being TRBD1 (5 bases). This CDR3 has 13 amino acids. V dropped 6 bases and J dropped 4 bases, with 12 bases sitting between them. Germline lookup yields CDR1 LGHDT and CDR2 YNNKEL (reference sequence).

The chain uses TRBV5-1 and TRBJ1-1; 7 positions match TRBD1. Germline-derived CDR1 and CDR2 are SGHRS and YFSETQ. The J segment lost 6 bases and the V segment lost 4 bases, leaving 9 bases of the junction unmatched. This CDR3 has 14 residues. CDR3: CASSPSQGGPEAFF. CDR3 sequence (DNA): TGCGCCAGCAGCCCCTCCCAGGGGGGACCTGAAGCTTTCTTT.